The 27 T cell receptor beta chains below all came from one sample that was sequenced in a study of shared clonotypes between healthy human individuals. Produced via immunoSEQ multiplex PCR; TCRdb's table is partial and in-frame only. The data hold under 600,000 clones, with around 81% observed a single time. Sample: PBMCs. Every receptor here comes from a woman between 40 and 55 years old in good health. Some clones in this sample may be carry-over from other donors' samples.

This clone is a singleton in its sample. This chain links TRBV4-2 with TRBJ2-5, with 9 nucleotides matching TRBD2. Per the germline V gene, CDR1 is LGHNA and CDR2 is YNFKEQ. V trimming: 5 bases; J trimming: 6 bases; junction bases outside the gene matches: 7. The CDR3 contains 14 residues. The CDR3 loop is CASSLDGTSQTQYF. Here the CDR3 DNA reads TGTGCCAGCAGCTTGGACGGGACTAGCCAGACCCAGTACTTC.

The V gene is TRBV18, the J gene TRBJ2-2; tentatively, D is TRBD1 (6 bases). This CDR3 is built from 16 residues. V was clipped by 1 base and J by 0 bases, with 9 bases between them. Per germline, CDR1 KGHSH and CDR2 LQKENI. Here the CDR3 reads CASSPRRDTNTGELFF. The CDR3 DNA follows: TGTGCCAGCTCACCACGCCGGGACACGAACACCGGGGAGCTGTTTTTT.

This sequence joins TRBV15 and TRBJ2-3, with 12 positions matching TRBD2. V was clipped by 0 bases and J by 7 bases; unmatched bases: 8. Germline V gene sequence: CDR1 LNHNV, CDR2 YYDKDF (reference sequence). The CDR3 spans 17 residues. The CDR3 sequence: CATSREAASGGDHTQYF. The CDR3 DNA is TGTGCCACCAGCAGAGAGGCGGCTAGCGGGGGGGATCATACGCAGTATTTT.

This rearrangement joins TRBV7-2 to TRBJ2-4; 7 bases fit TRBD2. Germline V gene data show CDR1 as SGHTA and CDR2 as FQGNSA. The CDR3 totals 14 residues. J gave up 7 bases and V 0 bases, and 3 bases lay outside the gene matches. The CDR3 region is CASSLAGGRNIQYF. The CDR3 nucleotides are TGTGCCAGCAGCTTAGCGGGAGGGAGGAACATTCAGTACTTC.

This chain links TRBV7-9 with TRBJ1-4, with 7 nucleotides matching TRBD1. J lost 7 bases, V lost 2 bases, and 10 bases had no gene match. The V gene's germline CDR1 is SEHNR and CDR2 FQNEAQ (reference sequence). This CDR3 is built from 16 residues. CDR3 DNA: TGTGCCAGCAGCTTATCCCGACAGGGTCCTTTTGAAAAACTGTTTTTT. Its translation is CASSLSRQGPFEKLFF.

The rearrangement uses TRBV9 and TRBJ1-5, with a possible D match to TRBD1 (6 bases). This CDR3 is 13 amino acids long. Germline V gene sequence: CDR1 SGDLS, CDR2 YYNGEE. V shed 4 bases and J shed 5 bases, with 10 bases lying between them. CDR3 sequence reads: CASSRDIDQPQHF. In DNA, the CDR3 is TGTGCCAGCAGCCGGGACATCGATCAGCCCCAGCATTTT.

The chain carries TRBV6-1 and TRBJ2-2, with D unresolved. The CDR3 sequence is 14 residues long. Germline CDR1 and CDR2: MNHNS and SASEGT. Deletions cut 2 bases from V and 0 bases from J, with 4 bases between. CDR3 DNA: TGTGCCAGCAGTGAAACCCCGAACACCGGGGAGCTGTTTTTT. Its translation: CASSETPNTGELFF.

The genes are TRBV6-6 and TRBJ2-6; TRBD2 agrees at 7 bases. The CDR3 length is 14 residues. Germline values: CDR1 MNHNY, CDR2 SVGAGI (reference sequence). V lost 11 bases to trimming and J lost 0 bases; unmatched junction nucleotides: 4. The CDR3 loop reads CACGGGSGANVLTF. CDR3 coding DNA: TGTGCCTGTGGGGGGGGCTCTGGGGCCAACGTCCTGACTTTC.

This clone was detected once. V and J are TRBV9 and TRBJ1-1; D is unclear. The CDR3 totals 13 residues. V was pared by 0 bases and J by 11 bases, with 14 bases between. Germline CDR1 SGDLS, CDR2 YYNGEE. CDR3 DNA sequence: TGTGCCAGCAGCGTAGGGCCCGAAACGAGGGCTTTCTTT. Translation gives CASSVGPETRAFF.

The chain uses TRBV30 and TRBJ2-5; the D gene is possibly TRBD2 (6 bases). This CDR3 has 12 amino acids. V was clipped by 7 bases and J by 5 bases, with 14 bases between them. CDR1 and CDR2 (germline): GTSNPN, SVGIG (reference sequence). The CDR3 spells CASGPGGETQYF. In DNA, the CDR3 is TGTGCCTCAGGCCCTGGGGGGGAGACCCAGTACTTC.

The CDR3 sequence: CASSRLAGVGSGGELFF. In DNA, the CDR3 is TGTGCCAGTAGTAGACTAGCGGGAGTTGGTTCGGGCGGGGAGCTGTTTTTT. The chain is built from TRBV19 and TRBJ2-2; TRBD2 agrees at 12 bases. V lost 4 bases to trimming and J lost 7 bases; unmatched junction nucleotides: 10. Germline CDR1 reads LNHDA; CDR2 reads SQIVND (reference sequence). This CDR3 has 17 amino acids.

Remarks on this clone: This is likely an artifact of a read error, given a far larger clone one base away. Within the sample, other DNA sequences also encode this same CDR3. This CDR3 is CASSTQGVPYEQYF. CDR3 sequence (DNA): TGTGCCAGTAGCACACAGGGGGTACCCTACGAGCAGTACTTC. The chain has TRBV9 and TRBJ2-7; 8 bases align to TRBD1. The CDR3 has 14 amino acids. Germline V gene lookup returns CDR1 SGDLS and CDR2 YYNGEE. V lost 8 bases and J lost 2; bases outside the gene matches: 9.

The chain uses TRBV18 and TRBJ1-1, with 7 bases identical to TRBD1. In germline, CDR1 is KGHSH, CDR2 LQKENI. V shed 4 bases and J 3 bases; nucleotides not matched to a gene: 2. The CDR3 is 13 amino acids. This chain's CDR3 is CASSLGQDTEAFF. The CDR3 DNA reads as TGTGCCAGCTCACTCGGACAGGACACTGAAGCTTTCTTT.

The V call is TRBV5-1, the J call TRBJ2-1; possible D gene TRBD2, 6 bases. CDR3 length: 16 residues. Germline-derived CDR1 and CDR2 are SGHRS and YFSETQ. V gave up 0 bases and J gave up 0 bases, with 10 bases separating them. CDR3 DNA sequence: TGCGCCAGCAGCTTGGGGGTCGGGAGCTCCTACAATGAGCAGTTCTTC. This sequence encodes CASSLGVGSSYNEQFF.

The chain is built from TRBV5-1 and TRBJ2-1; D remains ambiguous. Germline CDR1 is SGHRS and CDR2 is YFSETQ. Deletions cut 5 bases from V and 3 bases from J, with 9 bases between. This CDR3 is built from 13 residues. CDR3 protein: CASRFRDYNEQFF. Here the CDR3 DNA reads TGCGCCAGCAGATTTAGGGACTACAATGAGCAGTTCTTC. The full variable domain, with the rest looked up from reference TRBV5-1 and TRBJ2-1, is KAGVTQTPRYLIKTRGQQVTLSCSPISGHRSVSWYQQTPGQGLQFLFEYFSETQRNKGNFPGRFSGRQFSNSRSEMNVSTLELGDSALYLCASRFRDYNEQFFGPGTRLTVL.

The chain couples TRBV15 to TRBJ1-4, with a tentative D call TRBD1 (5 bases). Trimming stripped 3 bases from V and 0 bases from J, with 11 bases between. CDR1 is LNHNV, CDR2 YYDKDF, per germline (reference sequence). This CDR3 region has 16 residues. CDR3 nucleotide sequence: TGTGCCACCAGCAGTCCGAGGGGTGCAACTAATGAAAAACTGTTTTTT. Translation: CATSSPRGATNEKLFF.

In the case of this clone: Other DNA sequences in the sample encode the same CDR3. V and J are TRBV5-1 and TRBJ2-7, with a tentative D call TRBD1 (5 bases). Trimming removed 0 bases from V and 7 bases from J, with 11 bases in between. CDR3 length: 13 residues. Germline CDR1 reads SGHRS; CDR2 reads YFSETQ. CDR3 sequence: CASSLAQGGEQYF. The CDR3 DNA follows: TGCGCCAGCAGCTTGGCGCAGGGCGGTGAGCAGTACTTC.

Only one count was recorded for this clone. The chain joins TRBV5-1 to TRBJ2-7; D not resolved. Deletions cut 0 bases from V and 0 bases from J, with 13 bases between. This CDR3 has 16 residues. Germline V CDR1 and CDR2: SGHRS, YFSETQ. The CDR3 protein is CASSLGRAVSSYEQYF. CDR3 coding DNA: TGCGCCAGCAGCTTGGGTCGGGCGGTAAGCTCCTACGAGCAGTACTTC.

As concerns this clone: The CDR3 end shows no conserved phenylalanine or tryptophan, and so a read error is likely. The V call is TRBV9, the J call TRBJ2-7, with D possibly TRBD2 on 6 matching bases. Germline assignment: CDR1 SGDLS and CDR2 YYNGEE. The CDR3 loop spans 16 amino acids. The ends were cut back, 7 bases at V and 2 bases at J, with 22 bases in the middle. CDR3 sequence reads: CASARECRPSAYEQYL. CDR3 coding DNA: TGTGCCAGCGCCCGGGAGTGCAGGCCCTCTGCCTACGAGCAGTACCTC.

This clone was detected only a few times. Other nucleotide sequences in the sample specify the same CDR3. The rearrangement uses TRBV5-1 and TRBJ2-5; weak D call: TRBD1 (6 bases). Germline-derived CDR1 and CDR2 are SGHRS and YFSETQ. The CDR3 extends over 12 amino acids. V lost 4 bases and J 5 bases, leaving 9 bases between the germline ends. Here the CDR3 DNA reads TGCGCCAGCAGCCCCCAGGGGGAGACCCAGTACTTC. Protein sequence: CASSPQGETQYF. Using reference TRBV5-1 and TRBJ2-5 for the parts outside the CDR3, the full variable domain is KAGVTQTPRYLIKTRGQQVTLSCSPISGHRSVSWYQQTPGQGLQFLFEYFSETQRNKGNFPGRFSGRQFSNSRSEMNVSTLELGDSALYLCASSPQGETQYFGPGTRLLVL.

This clone occurred a few times. The V and J genes are TRBV25-1 and TRBJ2-3; 11 nucleotides agree with TRBD1. The CDR3 contains 16 residues. After removal of 2 bases from V and 2 bases from J, the junction contained 3 bases not matched to a gene. Germline loops: CDR1 MGHDK, CDR2 SYGVNS. CDR3 residues: CASSEIGQGATDTQYF. In DNA form, the CDR3 reads TGTGCCAGCAGTGAAATCGGACAGGGGGCCACAGATACGCAGTATTTT.

V usage is TRBV7-2 and J usage is TRBJ2-1; 12 bases map to TRBD2. The germline gives CDR1 SGHTA, CDR2 FQGNSA. With V trimmed by 5 bases and J by 3 bases, 2 bases remained unmatched. The CDR3 covers 15 residues. The CDR3: CASSRTSGNYNEQFF. As DNA, the CDR3 is TGTGCCAGCAGCCGGACTAGCGGGAACTACAATGAGCAGTTCTTC.

This rearrangement joins TRBV28 to TRBJ1-5, with a weak D call TRBD1 (5 bases). The CDR3 runs 15 residues. From germline, CDR1 is MDHEN and CDR2 SYDVKM. Trimming cost V 5 bases and J 0 bases, with 11 bases left between them. CDR3 amino acids: CASSVGGDSNQPQHF. The CDR3 nucleotides read TGTGCCAGCAGTGTCGGAGGGGATAGCAATCAGCCCCAGCATTTT.

This clone was recorded only once. The chain combines TRBV5-4 with TRBJ2-1, with 7 bases lining up with TRBD2. The CDR3 runs 16 residues. The germline V gene has CDR1 SGHNT and CDR2 YYREEE (reference sequence). V lost 2 bases to trimming and J lost 6 bases; unmatched junction nucleotides: 11. Here the CDR3 reads CASSFPPVGGGNEQFF. The DNA for the CDR3 is TGTGCCAGCAGCTTTCCCCCGGTGGGGGGGGGCAATGAGCAGTTCTTC. Full variable domain (remainder filled in from reference TRBV5-4 and TRBJ2-1): ETGVTQSPTHLIKTRGQQVTLRCSSQSGHNTVSWYQQALGQGPQFIFQYYREEENGRGNFPPRFSGLQFPNYSSELNVNALELDDSALYLCASSFPPVGGGNEQFFGPGTRLTVL.

The chain uses TRBV5-4 and TRBJ2-7; tentative D call: TRBD1 (6 bases). V dropped 0 bases and J dropped 6 bases, with 10 bases sitting between them. The CDR3 contains 13 residues. Germline V gene data show CDR1 as SGHNT and CDR2 as YYREEE (reference sequence). The CDR3 region is CASSLVSRGEQYF. As DNA, the CDR3 is TGTGCCAGCAGCTTGGTTTCCAGGGGCGAGCAGTACTTC.

To note about this clone: The sample carries other DNA sequences with the same CDR3. J is TRBJ2-2 and V is TRBV9; D is uncertain. Germline V CDR1 and CDR2: SGDLS, YYNGEE. V was trimmed by 0 bases and J by 1 base, leaving 4 bases between them. CDR3 length: 14 residues. CDR3 in amino acids: CASSVAGNTGELFF. The CDR3 bases are TGTGCCAGCAGCGTAGCAGGGAACACCGGGGAGCTGTTTTTT.

The chain links TRBV7-2 to TRBJ2-1; TRBD2 matches 9 bases. The CDR3 extends over 17 amino acids. The junction had 5 bases not matched to a gene; V was cut back by 0 bases and J by 2 bases. Germline V gives CDR1 SGHTA, CDR2 FQGNSA. CDR3 nucleotide sequence: TGTGCCAGCAGCTTAGCTGGTAGCGGGAGCCCCTACAATGAGCAGTTCTTC. As protein: CASSLAGSGSPYNEQFF.